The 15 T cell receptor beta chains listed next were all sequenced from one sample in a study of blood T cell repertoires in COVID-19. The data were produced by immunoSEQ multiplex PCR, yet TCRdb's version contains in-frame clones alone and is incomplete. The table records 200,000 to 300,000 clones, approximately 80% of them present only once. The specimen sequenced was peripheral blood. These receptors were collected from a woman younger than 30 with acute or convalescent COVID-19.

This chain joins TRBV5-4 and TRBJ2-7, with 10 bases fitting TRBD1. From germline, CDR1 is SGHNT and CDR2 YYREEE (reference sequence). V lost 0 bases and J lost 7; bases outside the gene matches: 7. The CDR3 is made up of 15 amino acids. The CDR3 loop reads CASSLAGTGAGEQYF. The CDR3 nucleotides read TGTGCCAGCAGCTTGGCCGGGACAGGGGCAGGGGAGCAGTACTTC.

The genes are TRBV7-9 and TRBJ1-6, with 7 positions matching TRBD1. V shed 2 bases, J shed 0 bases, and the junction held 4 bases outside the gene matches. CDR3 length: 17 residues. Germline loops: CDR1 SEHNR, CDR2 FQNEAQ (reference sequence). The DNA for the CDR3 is TGTGCCAGCAGCTTAATTGAGGGGGCCTCCTATAATTCACCCCTCCACTTT. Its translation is CASSLIEGASYNSPLHF.

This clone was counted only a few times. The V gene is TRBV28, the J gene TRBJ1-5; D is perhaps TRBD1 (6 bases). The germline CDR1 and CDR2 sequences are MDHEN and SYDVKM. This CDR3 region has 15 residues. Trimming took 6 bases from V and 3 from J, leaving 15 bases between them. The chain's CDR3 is CASSPTGPSNQPQHF. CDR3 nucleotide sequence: TGTGCCAGCAGCCCGACAGGTCCCTCCAATCAGCCCCAGCATTTT.

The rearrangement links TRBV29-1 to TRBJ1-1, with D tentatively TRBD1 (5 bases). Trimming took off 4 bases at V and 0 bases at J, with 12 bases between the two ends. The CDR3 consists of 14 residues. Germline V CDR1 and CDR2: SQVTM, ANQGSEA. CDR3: CSVGGVILNTEAFF. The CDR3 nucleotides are TGCAGCGTTGGGGGGGTCATCCTGAACACTGAAGCTTTCTTT.

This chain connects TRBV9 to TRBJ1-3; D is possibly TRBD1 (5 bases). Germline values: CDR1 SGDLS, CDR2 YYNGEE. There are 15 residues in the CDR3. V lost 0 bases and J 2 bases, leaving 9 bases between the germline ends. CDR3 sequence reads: CASSVDAGPGNTIYF. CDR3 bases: TGTGCCAGCAGCGTAGATGCGGGGCCTGGAAACACCATATATTTT.

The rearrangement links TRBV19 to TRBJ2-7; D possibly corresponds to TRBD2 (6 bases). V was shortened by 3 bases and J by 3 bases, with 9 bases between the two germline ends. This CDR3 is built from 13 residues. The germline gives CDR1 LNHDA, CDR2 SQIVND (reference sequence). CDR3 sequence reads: CASSIGTVYEQYF. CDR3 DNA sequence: TGTGCCAGTAGTATTGGGACTGTCTACGAGCAGTACTTC.

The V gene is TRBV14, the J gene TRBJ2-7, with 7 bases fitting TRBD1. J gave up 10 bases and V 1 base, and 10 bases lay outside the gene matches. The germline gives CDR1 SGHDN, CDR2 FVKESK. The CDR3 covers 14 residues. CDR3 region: CASSQVPGQRLQYF. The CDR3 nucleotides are TGTGCCAGCAGCCAAGTACCGGGACAGCGCCTCCAGTACTTC.

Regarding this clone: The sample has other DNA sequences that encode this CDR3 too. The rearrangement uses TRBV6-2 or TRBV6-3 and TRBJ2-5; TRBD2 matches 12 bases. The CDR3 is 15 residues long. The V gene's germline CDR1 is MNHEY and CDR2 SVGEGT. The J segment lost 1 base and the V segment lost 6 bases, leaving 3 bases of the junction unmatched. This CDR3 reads CASSRGLAGQETQYF. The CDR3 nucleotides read TGTGCCAGCAGCAGGGGACTAGCGGGCCAAGAGACCCAGTACTTC.

The DNA for the CDR3 is TGTGCCAGCAGGAAAAACAGGGACTACGAAAACACCATATATTTT. Its protein is CASRKNRDYENTIYF. This sequence joins TRBV6-5 and TRBJ1-3; tentatively, D is TRBD1 (6 bases). Deletions cut 6 bases from V and 6 bases from J, with 18 bases between. This CDR3 is 15 amino acids long. In germline, CDR1 is MNHEY, CDR2 SVGAGI.

CDR3 sequence reads: CASSSLVSPSYNEQFF. DNA of the CDR3: TGTGCCAGCAGTTCCCTCGTTAGCCCCTCCTACAATGAGCAGTTCTTC. The V and J genes are TRBV6-2 or TRBV6-3 and TRBJ2-1; no reliable D call. The CDR3 runs 16 residues. The germline V gene encodes CDR1 MNHEY and CDR2 SVGEGT. Trimming cost V 4 bases and J 0 bases, with 13 bases left between them.

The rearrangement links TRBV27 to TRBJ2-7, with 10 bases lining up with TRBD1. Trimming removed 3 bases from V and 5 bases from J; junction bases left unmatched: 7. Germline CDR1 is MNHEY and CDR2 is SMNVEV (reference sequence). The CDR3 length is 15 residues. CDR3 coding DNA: TGTGCCAGCAGTTTTCCGGGACAGGGGATCAACGAGCAGTACTTC. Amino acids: CASSFPGQGINEQYF.

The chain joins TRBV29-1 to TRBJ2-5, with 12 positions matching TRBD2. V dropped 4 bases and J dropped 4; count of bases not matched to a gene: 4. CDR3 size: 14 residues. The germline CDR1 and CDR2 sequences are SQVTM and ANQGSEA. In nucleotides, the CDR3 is TGCAGCGTTGGGACTAGCGGGAATCTAGAGACCCAGTACTTC. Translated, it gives CSVGTSGNLETQYF.

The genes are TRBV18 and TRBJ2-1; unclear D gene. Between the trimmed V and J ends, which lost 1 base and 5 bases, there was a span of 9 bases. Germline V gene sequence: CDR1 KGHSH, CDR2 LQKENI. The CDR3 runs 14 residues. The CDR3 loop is CASSPQGGHNEQFF. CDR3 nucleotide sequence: TGTGCCAGCTCACCACAAGGTGGGCACAATGAGCAGTTCTTC.

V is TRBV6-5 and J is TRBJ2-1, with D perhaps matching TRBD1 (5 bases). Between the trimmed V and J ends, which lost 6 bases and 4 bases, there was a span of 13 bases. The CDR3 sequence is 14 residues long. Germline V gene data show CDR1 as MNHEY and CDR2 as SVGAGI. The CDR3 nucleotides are TGTGCCAGCAGCACCGCAGGGAATTACAATGAGCAGTTCTTC. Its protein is CASSTAGNYNEQFF.

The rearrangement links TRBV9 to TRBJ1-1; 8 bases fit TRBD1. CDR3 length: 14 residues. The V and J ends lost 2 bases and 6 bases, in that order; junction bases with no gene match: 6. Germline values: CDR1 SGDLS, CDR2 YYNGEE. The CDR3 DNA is TGTGCCAGCAGCGTTGGGACAGGTCGGGCTGAAGCTTTCTTT. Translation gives CASSVGTGRAEAFF.